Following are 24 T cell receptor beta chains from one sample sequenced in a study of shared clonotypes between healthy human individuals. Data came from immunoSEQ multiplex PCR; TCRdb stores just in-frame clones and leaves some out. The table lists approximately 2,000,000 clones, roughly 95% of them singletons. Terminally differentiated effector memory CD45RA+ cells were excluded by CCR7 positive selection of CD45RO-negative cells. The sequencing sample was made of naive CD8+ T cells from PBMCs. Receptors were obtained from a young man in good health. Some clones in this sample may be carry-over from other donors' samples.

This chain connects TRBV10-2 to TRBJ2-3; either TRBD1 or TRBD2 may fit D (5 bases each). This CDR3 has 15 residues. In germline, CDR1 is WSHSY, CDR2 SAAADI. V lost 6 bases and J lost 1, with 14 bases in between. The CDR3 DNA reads TGCGCCAGCAGCCTCCCGGGACGTGGCACAGATACGCAGTATTTT. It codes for CASSLPGRGTDTQYF.

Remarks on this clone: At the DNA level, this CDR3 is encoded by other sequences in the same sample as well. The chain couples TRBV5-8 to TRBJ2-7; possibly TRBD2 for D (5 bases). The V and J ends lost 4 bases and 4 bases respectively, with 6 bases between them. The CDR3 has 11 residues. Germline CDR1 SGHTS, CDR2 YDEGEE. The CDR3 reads CASSPGYEQYF. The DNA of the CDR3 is TGTGCCAGCAGCCCGGGGTACGAGCAGTACTTC.

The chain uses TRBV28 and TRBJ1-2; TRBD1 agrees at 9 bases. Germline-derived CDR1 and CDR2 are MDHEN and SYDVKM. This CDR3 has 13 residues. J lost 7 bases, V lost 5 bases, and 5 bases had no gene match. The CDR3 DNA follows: TGTGCCAGCAGTCTAAGACAGGGGGGTGGCTACACCTTC. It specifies CASSLRQGGGYTF.

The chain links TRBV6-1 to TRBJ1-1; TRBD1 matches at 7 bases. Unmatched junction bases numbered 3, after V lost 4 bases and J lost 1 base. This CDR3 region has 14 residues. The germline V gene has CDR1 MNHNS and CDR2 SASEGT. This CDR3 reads CASSGTGPNTEAFF. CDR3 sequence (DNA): TGTGCCAGCAGTGGGACAGGACCGAACACTGAAGCTTTCTTT.

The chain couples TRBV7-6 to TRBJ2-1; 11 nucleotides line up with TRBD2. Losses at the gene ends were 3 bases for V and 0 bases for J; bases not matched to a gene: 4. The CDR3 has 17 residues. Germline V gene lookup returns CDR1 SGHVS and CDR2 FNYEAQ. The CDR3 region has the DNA TGTGCCAGCAGCTTCGGGACTAGCGGAAACTCCTACAATGAGCAGTTCTTC. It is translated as CASSFGTSGNSYNEQFF.

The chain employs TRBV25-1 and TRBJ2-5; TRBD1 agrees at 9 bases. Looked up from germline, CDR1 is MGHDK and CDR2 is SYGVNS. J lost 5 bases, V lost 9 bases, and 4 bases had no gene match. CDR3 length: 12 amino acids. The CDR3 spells CASTGGHETQYF. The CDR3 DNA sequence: TGTGCCAGTACAGGGGGCCATGAGACCCAGTACTTC. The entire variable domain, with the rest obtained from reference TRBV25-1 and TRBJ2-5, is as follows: EADIYQTPRYLVIGTGKKITLECSQTMGHDKMYWYQQDPGMELHLIHYSYGVNSTEKGDLSSESTVSRIRTEHFPLTLESARPSHTSQYLCASTGGHETQYFGPGTRLLVL.

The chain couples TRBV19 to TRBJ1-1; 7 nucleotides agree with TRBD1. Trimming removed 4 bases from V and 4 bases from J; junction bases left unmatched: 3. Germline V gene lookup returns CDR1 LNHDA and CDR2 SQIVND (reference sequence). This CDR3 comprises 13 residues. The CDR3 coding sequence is TGTGCCAGTAGTACAGACAGGGTCACTGAAGCTTTCTTT. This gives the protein CASSTDRVTEAFF. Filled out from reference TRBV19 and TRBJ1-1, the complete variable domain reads DGGITQSPKYLFRKEGQNVTLSCEQNLNHDAMYWYRQDPGQGLRLIYYSQIVNDFQKGDIAEGYSVSREKKESFPLTVTSAQKNPTAFYLCASSTDRVTEAFFGQGTRLTVV.

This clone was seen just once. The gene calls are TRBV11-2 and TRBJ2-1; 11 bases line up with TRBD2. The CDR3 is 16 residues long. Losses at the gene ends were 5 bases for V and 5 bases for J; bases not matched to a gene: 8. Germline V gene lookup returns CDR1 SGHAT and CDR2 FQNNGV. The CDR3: CASSRRLAGLHNEQFF. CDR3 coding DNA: TGTGCCAGCAGCCGCAGACTAGCGGGGCTGCACAATGAGCAGTTCTTC. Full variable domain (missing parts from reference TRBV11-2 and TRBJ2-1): EAGVAQSPRYKIIEKRQSVAFWCNPISGHATLYWYQQILGQGPKLLIQFQNNGVVDDSQLPKDRFSAERLKGVDSTLKIQPAKLEDSAVYLCASSRRLAGLHNEQFFGPGTRLTVL.

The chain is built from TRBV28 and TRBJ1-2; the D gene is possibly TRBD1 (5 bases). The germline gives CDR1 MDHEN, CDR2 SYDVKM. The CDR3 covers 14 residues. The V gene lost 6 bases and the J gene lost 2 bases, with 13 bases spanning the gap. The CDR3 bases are TGTGCCAGCAGGCCCGAGGGGACGAACTATGGCTACACCTTC. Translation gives CASRPEGTNYGYTF.

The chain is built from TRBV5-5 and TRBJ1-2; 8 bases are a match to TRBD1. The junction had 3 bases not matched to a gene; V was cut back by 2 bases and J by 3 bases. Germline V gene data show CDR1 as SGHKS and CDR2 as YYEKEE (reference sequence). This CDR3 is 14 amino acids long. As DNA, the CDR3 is TGTGCCAGCAGCTTTGGACAGGGAGACTATGGCTACACCTTC. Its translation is CASSFGQGDYGYTF.

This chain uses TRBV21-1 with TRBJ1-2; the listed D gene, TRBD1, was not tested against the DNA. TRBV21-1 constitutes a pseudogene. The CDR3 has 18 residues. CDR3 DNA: TGTGCCAGCAGCAAAGAGAGGGACAGGGGGCTTGTCGGCTATGGCTACACCTTC. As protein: CASSKERDRGLVGYGYTF.

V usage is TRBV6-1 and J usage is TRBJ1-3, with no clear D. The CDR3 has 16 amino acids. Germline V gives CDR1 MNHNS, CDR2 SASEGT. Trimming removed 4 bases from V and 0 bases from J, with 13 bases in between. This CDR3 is CASSADSWFSGNTIYF. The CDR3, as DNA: TGTGCCAGCAGTGCCGACTCATGGTTCTCTGGAAACACCATATATTTT.

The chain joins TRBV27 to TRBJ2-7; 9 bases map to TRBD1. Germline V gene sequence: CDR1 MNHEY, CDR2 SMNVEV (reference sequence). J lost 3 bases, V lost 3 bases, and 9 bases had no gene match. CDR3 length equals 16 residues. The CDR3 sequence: CASSLYSGTGFYEQYF. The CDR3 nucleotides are TGTGCCAGCAGTTTGTACTCCGGGACAGGGTTCTACGAGCAGTACTTC.

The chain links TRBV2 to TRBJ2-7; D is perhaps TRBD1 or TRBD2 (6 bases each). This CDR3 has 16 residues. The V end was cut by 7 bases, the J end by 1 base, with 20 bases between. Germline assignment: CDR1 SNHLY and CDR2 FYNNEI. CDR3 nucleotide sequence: TGTGCCAGCACCCCCATAGGGGGGACAAAGTCCTACGAGCAGTACTTC. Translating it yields CASTPIGGTKSYEQYF.

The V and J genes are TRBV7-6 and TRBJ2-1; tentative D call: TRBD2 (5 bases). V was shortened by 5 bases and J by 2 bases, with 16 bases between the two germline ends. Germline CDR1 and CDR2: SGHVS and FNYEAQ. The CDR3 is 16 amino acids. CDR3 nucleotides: TGTGCCAGCAGCCCACTTTTGGGAGAACCCTACAATGAGCAGTTCTTC. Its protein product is CASSPLLGEPYNEQFF. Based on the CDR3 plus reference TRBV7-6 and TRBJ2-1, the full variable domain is GAGVSQSPRYKVTKRGQDVALRCDPISGHVSLYWYRQALGQGPEFLTYFNYEAQQDKSGLPNDRFSAERPEGSISTLTIQRTEQRDSAMYRCASSPLLGEPYNEQFFGPGTRLTVL.

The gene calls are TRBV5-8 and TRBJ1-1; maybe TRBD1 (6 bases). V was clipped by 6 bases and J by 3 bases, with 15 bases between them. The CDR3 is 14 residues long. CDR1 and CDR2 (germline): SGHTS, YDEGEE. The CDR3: CASTPQGWDTEAFF. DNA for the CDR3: TGTGCCAGCACTCCCCAGGGGTGGGACACTGAAGCTTTCTTT.

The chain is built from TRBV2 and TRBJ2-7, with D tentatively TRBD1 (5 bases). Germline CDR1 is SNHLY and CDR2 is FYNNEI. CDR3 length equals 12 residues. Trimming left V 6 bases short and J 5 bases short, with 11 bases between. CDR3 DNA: TGTGCCAGCAGGGACCAGGGCCACGAGCAGTACTTC. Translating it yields CASRDQGHEQYF.

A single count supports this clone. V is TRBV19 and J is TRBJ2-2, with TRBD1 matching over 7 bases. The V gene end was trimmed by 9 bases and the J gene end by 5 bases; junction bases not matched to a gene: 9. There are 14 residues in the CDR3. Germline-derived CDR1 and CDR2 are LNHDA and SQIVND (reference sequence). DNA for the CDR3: TGTGCCAGCATGACAGGGAGAGGGACCGGGGAGCTGTTTTTT. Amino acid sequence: CASMTGRGTGELFF.

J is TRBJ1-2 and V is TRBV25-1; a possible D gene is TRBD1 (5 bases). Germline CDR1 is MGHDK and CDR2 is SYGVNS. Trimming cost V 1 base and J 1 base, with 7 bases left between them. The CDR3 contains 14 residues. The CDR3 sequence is CASSEWGDNYGYTF. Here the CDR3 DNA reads TGTGCCAGCAGTGAATGGGGCGATAACTATGGCTACACCTTC.

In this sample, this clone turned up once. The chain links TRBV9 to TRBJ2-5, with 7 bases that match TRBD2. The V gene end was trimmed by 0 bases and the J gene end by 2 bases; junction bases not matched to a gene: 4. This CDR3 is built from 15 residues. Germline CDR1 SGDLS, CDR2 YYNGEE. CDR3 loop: CASSVGNSGQETQYF. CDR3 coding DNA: TGTGCCAGCAGCGTAGGCAATAGCGGGCAAGAGACCCAGTACTTC. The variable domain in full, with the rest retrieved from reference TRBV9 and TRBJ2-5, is DSGVTQTPKHLITATGQRVTLRCSPRSGDLSVYWYQQSLDQGLQFLIQYYNGEERAKGNILERFSAQQFPDLHSELNLSSLELGDSALYFCASSVGNSGQETQYFGPGTRLLVL.

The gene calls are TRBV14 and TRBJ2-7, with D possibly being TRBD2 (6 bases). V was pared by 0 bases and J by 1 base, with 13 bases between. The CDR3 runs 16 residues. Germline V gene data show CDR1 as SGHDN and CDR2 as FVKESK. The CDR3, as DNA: TGTGCCAGCAGCCAAGATATCACTAGCCTGTCCTACGAGCAGTACTTC. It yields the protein CASSQDITSLSYEQYF.

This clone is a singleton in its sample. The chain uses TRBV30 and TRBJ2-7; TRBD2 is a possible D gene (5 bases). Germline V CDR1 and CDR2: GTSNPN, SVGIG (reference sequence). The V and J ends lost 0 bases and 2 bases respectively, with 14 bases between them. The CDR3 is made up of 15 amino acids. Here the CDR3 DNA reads TGTGCCTGGAGTGTAATGGCGGGTGTAGCCTACGAGCAGTACTTC. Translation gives CAWSVMAGVAYEQYF.

The CDR3 bases are TGTGCCAGCAGTTTATCACCTCGACTACCCACAGATACGCAGTATTTT. It yields the protein CASSLSPRLPTDTQYF. The V call is TRBV27, the J call TRBJ2-3, with D perhaps TRBD2 (5 bases). Trimming took 0 bases from V and 2 from J, leaving 12 bases between them. CDR3 length equals 16 residues. Germline V gene lookup returns CDR1 MNHEY and CDR2 SMNVEV (reference sequence).

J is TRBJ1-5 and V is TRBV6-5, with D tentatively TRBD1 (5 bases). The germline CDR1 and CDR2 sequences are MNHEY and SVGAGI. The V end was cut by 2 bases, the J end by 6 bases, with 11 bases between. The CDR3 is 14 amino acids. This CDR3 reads CASSYMGGGQPQHF. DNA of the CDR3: TGTGCCAGCAGTTACATGGGTGGGGGTCAGCCCCAGCATTTT.